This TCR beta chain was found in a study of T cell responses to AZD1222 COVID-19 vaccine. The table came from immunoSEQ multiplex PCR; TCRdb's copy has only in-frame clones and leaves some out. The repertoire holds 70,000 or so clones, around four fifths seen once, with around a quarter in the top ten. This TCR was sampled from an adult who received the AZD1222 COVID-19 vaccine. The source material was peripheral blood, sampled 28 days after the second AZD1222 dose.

CDR3 residues: CAWSVLSSSSYNEQFF. The CDR3 bases are TGTGCCTGGAGTGTACTCTCTTCGAGCTCCTACAATGAGCAGTTCTTC. V usage is TRBV30 and J usage is TRBJ2-1; D unclear. The CDR3 spans 16 residues. The V gene lost 0 bases and the J gene lost 0 bases, with 12 bases spanning the gap. From germline, CDR1 is GTSNPN and CDR2 SVGIG (reference sequence).